This T cell receptor (beta chain) was sequenced during a study of blood T cells in healthy people across ages. Together with a sample-barcoded 5' primer, a J-beta primer mix was included in a second PCR lasting about 7 to 11 cycles. TCRdb itself ran the 5' RACE reads through MiXCR, one entry per CDR3 protein. The repertoire has 700,000 or so distinct CDR3 sequences, 40% to 45% of them found once; the top ten carry around 32%. The CDR3 totals 14 residues. The ends were cut back, 2 bases at V and 4 bases at J, with 6 bases in the middle. Germline assignment: CDR1 MNHNS and CDR2 SASEGT. The gene calls are TRBV6-1 and TRBJ1-6; D unresolved. The source material was blood. The sequence came from a man older than 75 in good health. The CDR3 sequence: CASSEWGYNSPLHF. DNA for the CDR3: TGTGCCAGCAGTGAATGGGGTTATAATTCACCCCTCCACTTT.